This T cell receptor beta chain was obtained from a study of lymphopenia after photon versus proton radiotherapy. Study results and limitations: Photon-treated patients lost naive T cells and TCR diversity; proton-treated stayed stable.

V lost 4 bases, J lost 6 bases, and 16 bases lay in between. Germline values: CDR1 MNHNS, CDR2 SASEGT. The CDR3 consists of 14 residues. Method: immunoSEQ multiplex PCR; TCRdb's copy keeps in-frame clones and lacks some. The top ten clones hold 24% of a sample with under 30,000 clones, more than 75% of them seen once. Comments on this clone: Its antigen remains unidentified.

Sequenced here: peripheral blood, sampled from a patient treated with photon-based radiotherapy. This chain joins TRBV6-1 and TRBJ2-7; tentative D call: TRBD1 (6 bases). The clonotype originates from a man aged 35 to 55 with gastric cancer. DNA for the CDR3: TGTGCCAGCAGTGCCTCGGGACATCAGGCCGAGCAGTACTTC. It encodes CASSASGHQAEQYF.